The rows below give T cell receptor beta chains drawn from one sample of a study of blood T cell repertoires in COVID-19. Repertoires were generated with immunoSEQ multiplex PCR, while TCRdb's copy carries only in-frame clones and drops some. The profile shows a few hundred thousand clones, roughly 90% of them singletons. Specimen: PBMCs or T cells enriched from blood (not recorded which). The receptor source for this set is a young man who had been exposed to COVID-19. The CDR3 runs from the conserved cysteine through the conserved F or W. A D gene is named only where the DNA matches it firmly. Only part of the rows carry a size: once, few, many, or a class if the clone is expanded.

clone_size j_call d_call v_call cdr3_nt cdr3_aa
. TRBJ2-5 . TRBV7-7 TGTGCCAGCAGCTTTGCCCCTCGCGGGGAGACCCAGTACTTC CASSFAPRGETQYF
. TRBJ2-3 . TRBV9 TGTGCCAGCAGCGAGGGGTTCCCTAGCACAGATACGCAGTATTTT CASSEGFPSTDTQYF
. TRBJ1-3 TRBD1 TRBV11-2 TGTGCCAGCAGCCAGAGGACAGGGAGCGGAAACACCATATATTTT CASSQRTGSGNTIYF
. TRBJ2-4 . TRBV4-1 TGCGCCAGCAGGGCTGTGGCCAAAAACATTCAGTACTTC CASRAVAKNIQYF
. TRBJ1-2 TRBD1 TRBV5-1 TGCGCCAGCAAAGAGGGGACAGGAGGGGGATTCGGCTACACCTTC CASKEGTGGGFGYTF
. TRBJ2-5 . TRBV4-2 TGTGCCAGCAGCCAAGGACAGAGCCAAGAGACCCAGTACTTC CASSQGQSQETQYF
. TRBJ1-1 TRBD1 TRBV27 TGTGCCAGCAGTTCACTGGGACAGGGTTGGCTGACTGAAGCTTTCTTT CASSSLGQGWLTEAFF
. TRBJ1-1 . TRBV20-1 TGCAGTCTTCGGAGGGGAACTGAAGCTTTCTTT CSLRRGTEAFF
once TRBJ1-5 TRBD1 TRBV15 TGTGCCACCCAAACAGACAGGGTAGGTCAGCCCCAGCATTTT CATQTDRVGQPQHF
. TRBJ1-2 . TRBV5-1 TGCGCCAGCAGCTCAGGACAGACCCAATCTAACTATGGCTACACCTTC CASSSGQTQSNYGYTF
. TRBJ2-7 TRBD2 TRBV7-2 TGTGCCAGCAGCTTAGCGGGGGGGTCCTACGAGCAGTACTTC CASSLAGGSYEQYF
. TRBJ1-6 TRBD1 TRBV5-1 TGCGCCAGCAGCTTGGGACAGGGTTCCCCCTATAATTCACCCCTCCACTTT CASSLGQGSPYNSPLHF
once TRBJ1-5 TRBD1 TRBV6-5 TGTGCCAGCAGCCAACAGGGGGCCTCAAATCAGCCCCAGCATTTT CASSQQGASNQPQHF
. TRBJ2-7 . TRBV2 TGTGCCAGCAGTGGTACCTACGAGCAGTACTTC CASSGTYEQYF
. TRBJ1-1 TRBD1 TRBV14 TGTGCCAGCAGCCAACTCACAGGGGGCATAGCTTTCTTT CASSQLTGGIAFF
. TRBJ2-5 . TRBV12-2 TGTGCAAGTCGCTTAGCGGCGACTAGCGGGGAGACCCAGTACTTC CASRLAATSGETQYF
. TRBJ2-2 . TRBV19 TGTGCCAGTAGTTTTGCCACCGGGAGCACCGGGGAGCTGTTTTTT CASSFATGSTGELFF
. TRBJ2-3 . TRBV6-1 TGTGCCAGCAGTGAAATGGCCAGCACAGATACGCAGTATTTT CASSEMASTDTQYF
. TRBJ1-6 . TRBV4-1 TGCGCCAGCAGCCAATCAGAGGCAGGGGTAGTGGCACCCCTCCACTTT CASSQSEAGVVAPLHF
. TRBJ1-1 . TRBV7-9 TGTGCCAGCAGCGGTGGACAAAAGAATGAAGCTTTCTTT CASSGGQKNEAFF
. TRBJ1-2 . TRBV4-2 TGTGCCAGCAGCCACCTAGGCCTCGGGCGAGGACATGAGGTGAACTATGGCTACACCTTC CASSHLGLGRGHEVNYGYTF
. TRBJ2-5 . TRBV10-3 TGTGCCATCAGTGTGGCGGGGTTTACAGAGACCCAGTACTTC CAISVAGFTETQYF
. TRBJ2-3 . TRBV19 TGTGCCAGTAGTATCCAGTCAGATACGCAGTATTTT CASSIQSDTQYF
. TRBJ1-4 TRBD1 TRBV19 TGTGCCAGTAGCAAAAGGACAGGTCGTAAATGGGAAAAACTGTTTTTT CASSKRTGRKWEKLFF
once TRBJ1-5 TRBD1 TRBV6-2/TRBV6-3 TGTGCCAGCAGTACGGGACAGTCGATTCAGCCCCAGCATTTT CASSTGQSIQPQHF
. TRBJ1-5 . TRBV19 TGTGCCAGTAGTATACAATCAGGTCAGCCCCAGCATTTT CASSIQSGQPQHF
. TRBJ2-2 TRBD1 TRBV4-3 TGCGCCAGCAGCCAGAGGGGGCGAACCGGGGAGCTGTTTTTT CASSQRGRTGELFF
. TRBJ2-1 TRBD2 TRBV7-2 TGTGCCAGCAGCTTATCCTCCTCCGGGGGGGCCTCTGAGCAGTTCTTC CASSLSSSGGASEQFF
. TRBJ1-2 TRBD1 TRBV18 TGTGCCAGCTCACCAAGCCAGGGGGGCTATGGCTACACCTTC CASSPSQGGYGYTF
. TRBJ2-1 TRBD2 TRBV7-3 TGTGCCAGCAGCGTGATAGCGGGGGACAATGAGCAGTTCTTC CASSVIAGDNEQFF
few TRBJ1-5 . TRBV30 TGTGCCTGGAGAAACAAACAGGGTAGCAATCAGCCCCAGCATTTT CAWRNKQGSNQPQHF
. TRBJ1-3 . TRBV6-5 TGTGCCAGCAGACGGGAGGCTGGAAACACCATATATTTT CASRREAGNTIYF
. TRBJ2-1 . TRBV10-2 TGCGCCAGCAGGATGGGGGGGGCGGGTGAGCAGTTCTTC CASRMGGAGEQFF
. TRBJ2-2 . TRBV2 TGTGCCAGCAGAGATAAACGGGACTCACGAGGTTTGGAGCTGTTTTTT CASRDKRDSRGLELFF
. TRBJ2-6 . TRBV6-4 TGTGCCAGCAGTGCTACAGGGCCCCCCTTCTCTGGGGCCAACGTCCTGACTTTC CASSATGPPFSGANVLTF